This T cell receptor (beta chain) comes out of a study of beta chain features in type 1 diabetes. General study points: Across patients, naive, central memory and Treg TCRB repertoires exhibited apparently greater similarity than was observed across healthy donors. A moderate, significant TCRB CDR3 shortening appeared in type 1 diabetes across four CD4+ subsets. There was no resolution here of whether HLA type influences TCRB rearrangement. Cells with high TCR expression could be over-represented when cDNA is sequenced. Whatever favoring of shorter templates PCR might show would apply equally to patients and controls.

V dropped 8 bases and J dropped 0 bases, with 12 bases sitting between them. The CDR3 loop spans 14 amino acids. The germline V gene encodes CDR1 MNHNY and CDR2 SVGAGI (reference sequence). With regard to this clone: What it binds is not known.

Expressed TCRB transcripts got sequenced, as all isolated RNA was reverse transcribed. Assay: immunoSEQ multiplex PCR; the TCRdb copy retains only in-frame clones and omits some. The sample has under 300,000 clones; about a tenth are singletons. The TCR comes from a young man with type 1 diabetes. The sample was naive CD4+ T cells from blood. The chain recombines TRBV6-6 with TRBJ2-3; a possible D gene is TRBD2 (5 bases). CDR3 coding DNA: TGTGCCAGCTGCGGGTTTCGTAGCACAGATACGCAGTATTTT. Its translation: CASCGFRSTDTQYF.